Listed below are T cell receptor beta chains from one sample, sequenced in a study of T-cell memory formation after mild COVID-19. TCRdb independently ran MiXCR on the 5' RACE reads; one entry per CDR3 protein. The sample has about 390,000 distinct CDR3 sequences; approximately 15% are singletons. The sequencing input was PBMCs or a T cell subset sorted from them (not recorded which). Receptors were obtained from a man younger than 35 who had mild COVID-19 (a few samples of this study predate the infection). Cell type and time point are not known. CDR3s include the opening cysteine and the closing phenylalanine or tryptophan. A D gene is named only where the DNA matches it firmly. Some rows have no size entry. The others give once, few or many, or a class for an expanded clone.

j_call d_call clone_size v_call cdr3_aa cdr3_nt
TRBJ1-6 - - TRBV5-1 CASSADRGESPLHF TGCGCCAGCAGCGCGGACAGAGGGGAATCACCCCTCCACTTT
TRBJ2-5 TRBD1 - TRBV4-3 CASSQDSIRDRVETQYF TGCGCCAGCAGCCAAGATTCCATCCGGGACAGGGTAGAGACCCAGTACTTC
TRBJ1-1 - few TRBV18 CASSPGSGRATEAFF TGTGCCAGCTCACCAGGTAGTGGCCGGGCCACTGAAGCTTTCTTT
TRBJ2-5 TRBD2 many TRBV7-9 CASSFSGGETQYF TGTGCCAGCAGTTTCTCGGGGGGAGAGACCCAGTACTTC
TRBJ2-7 - few TRBV7-6 CASSFWALSFTYEQYF TGTGCCAGCAGCTTCTGGGCCCTCTCCTTCACCTACGAGCAGTACTTC
TRBJ1-2 - - TRBV7-9 CASRGEGGPFHYGYTF TGTGCCAGCCGCGGGGAGGGAGGACCTTTCCACTATGGCTACACCTTC
TRBJ2-5 TRBD2 few TRBV5-6 CASSLVLAGGRGRETQYF TGTGCCAGCAGCTTGGTACTAGCGGGGGGCCGAGGGAGAGAGACCCAGTACTTC
TRBJ2-7 - - TRBV7-2 CASTSHPSYEQYF TGTGCCAGCACCTCCCATCCCTCCTACGAGCAGTACTTC
TRBJ1-2 TRBD1 once TRBV2 CASRGTGDSYGYTF TGTGCCAGCAGGGGGACAGGGGATAGCTATGGCTACACCTTC
TRBJ1-2 - many TRBV4-2 CASSQDRGNYGYTF TGTGCCAGCAGCCAAGATCGCGGTAACTATGGCTACACCTTC
TRBJ2-3 - few TRBV20-1 CSASGTGTDTQYF TGCAGTGCTAGTGGGACGGGCACAGATACGCAGTATTTT
TRBJ2-7 - - TRBV18 CASSPQSTYEQYF TGTGCCAGCTCACCACAATCAACCTACGAGCAGTACTTC
TRBJ1-1 - few TRBV2 CASRSRVANTEAFF TGTGCCAGCAGGTCCCGGGTCGCGAACACTGAAGCTTTCTTT
TRBJ2-3 - few TRBV5-1 CASRGEGVTDTQYF TGCGCCAGCAGAGGAGAGGGGGTCACAGATACGCAGTATTTT
TRBJ2-1 - few TRBV7-2 CASSPSIPQEQFF TGTGCCAGCAGCCCTAGCATCCCCCAAGAGCAGTTCTTC
TRBJ1-2 TRBD1 - TRBV12-3/TRBV12-4 CASSLTGVWGYTF TGTGCCAGCAGTCTGACAGGGGTGTGGGGCTACACCTTC
TRBJ1-4 - few TRBV20-1 CSASFSEKLFF TGCAGTGCTAGCTTCAGCGAAAAACTGTTTTTT
TRBJ1-2 TRBD1 once TRBV7-2 CASSLDGGQARYTF TGTGCCAGCAGCCTCGATGGGGGACAGGCCCGGTACACCTTC
TRBJ1-2 - few TRBV7-9 CASRGESRYAGYTF TGTGCCAGCAGGGGGGAATCTCGCTATGCGGGCTACACCTTC
TRBJ2-3 - few TRBV7-2 CASSLVGYTQYF TGTGCCAGCAGCTTAGTGGGGTATACGCAGTATTTT
TRBJ2-3 - - TRBV20-1 CSAGEVSTDTQYF TGCAGTGCTGGGGAGGTTAGCACAGATACGCAGTATTTT
TRBJ2-3 - many TRBV7-2 CASSTGHPGTDTQYF TGTGCCAGCAGCACAGGCCACCCGGGCACAGATACGCAGTATTTT
TRBJ2-3 TRBD1 - TRBV4-1 CASSQWTGLGADTQYF TGCGCCAGCAGCCAATGGACAGGCCTTGGGGCAGATACGCAGTATTTT